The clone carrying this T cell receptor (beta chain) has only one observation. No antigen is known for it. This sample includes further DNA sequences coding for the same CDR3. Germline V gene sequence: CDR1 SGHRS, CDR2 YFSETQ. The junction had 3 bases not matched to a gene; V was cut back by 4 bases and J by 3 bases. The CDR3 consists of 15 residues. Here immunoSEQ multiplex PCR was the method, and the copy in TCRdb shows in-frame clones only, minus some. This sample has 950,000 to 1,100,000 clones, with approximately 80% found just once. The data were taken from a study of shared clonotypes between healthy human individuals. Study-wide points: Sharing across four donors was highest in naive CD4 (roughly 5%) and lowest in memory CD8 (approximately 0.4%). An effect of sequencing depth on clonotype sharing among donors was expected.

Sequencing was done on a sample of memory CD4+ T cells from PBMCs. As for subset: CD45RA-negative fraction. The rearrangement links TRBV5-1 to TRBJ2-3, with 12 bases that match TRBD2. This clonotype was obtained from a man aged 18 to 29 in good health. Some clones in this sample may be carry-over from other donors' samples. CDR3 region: CASSLAGGPTDTQYF. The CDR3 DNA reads TGCGCCAGCAGCCTAGCGGGAGGGCCGACAGATACGCAGTATTTT.